A single sample gave rise to the 25 T cell receptor beta chains below, sequenced in a study of T-cell memory formation after mild COVID-19. TCRdb re-called the 5' RACE reads through MiXCR, storing one row per CDR3 protein. The sample lists roughly 350,000 distinct CDR3 sequences, around 20% occurring once. Sample: PBMCs or a T cell subset sorted from them (not recorded which). These receptors all stem from an adult woman who had mild COVID-19 (a few samples of this study predate the infection). Cell type and time point are not known.

This clonotype was recorded once. The chain combines TRBV6-4 with TRBJ2-3; 7 nucleotides match TRBD2. The V segment lost 3 bases and the J segment 7 bases; nucleotides outside the gene matches: 10. Germline CDR1 is MRHNA and CDR2 is SNTAGT. CDR3 length: 15 residues. The CDR3 DNA follows: TGTGCCAGCAGTGAAACGGCTAGCGGACATTATACGCAGTATTTT. Its protein product is CASSETASGHYTQYF.

This clonotype has just a few counts. The V call is TRBV29-1, the J call TRBJ2-1; D remains unclear. CDR3 length: 11 amino acids. V dropped 4 bases and J dropped 2 bases, with 3 bases sitting between them. In germline, CDR1 is SQVTM, CDR2 ANQGSEA. The CDR3 sequence: CSVAPYNEQFF. The CDR3 nucleotides read TGCAGCGTTGCCCCCTACAATGAGCAGTTCTTC.

In this sample, this clonotype turned up a few times. J is TRBJ2-7 and V is TRBV6-6; maybe TRBD1 (5 bases). The CDR3 extends over 12 amino acids. CDR1 MNHNY and CDR2 SVGAGI come from the germline V gene (reference sequence). The V end lost 1 base, the J end lost 6 bases, and 7 bases lay between the germline ends. CDR3 protein: CASSYWQGEQYF. In nucleotides, the CDR3 is TGTGCCAGCAGTTACTGGCAGGGCGAGCAGTACTTC.

This clonotype came up many times. The CDR3 loop is CASSPVTSGGAADTQYF. The DNA of the CDR3 is TGCGCCAGCAGCCCTGTAACTAGCGGGGGGGCCGCAGATACGCAGTATTTT. The V and J genes are TRBV5-1 and TRBJ2-3; the match to TRBD2 covers 13 bases. The CDR3 contains 17 residues. V lost 4 bases, J lost 4 bases, and 9 bases stayed unmatched. Germline lookup yields CDR1 SGHRS and CDR2 YFSETQ.

The V and J genes are TRBV6-1 and TRBJ2-5; D not certain. V lost 7 bases, J lost 0 bases, and 9 bases lay in between. CDR1 and CDR2 (germline): MNHNS, SASEGT. CDR3 length equals 13 residues. The CDR3 sequence is CASITLNQETQYF. The CDR3 DNA sequence: TGTGCCAGCATCACACTGAACCAAGAGACCCAGTACTTC.

This rearrangement joins TRBV7-9 to TRBJ1-1; D perhaps matches TRBD1 (6 bases). V was shortened by 4 bases and J by 5 bases, with 11 bases between the two germline ends. CDR3 length: 13 amino acids. Germline V gene sequence: CDR1 SEHNR, CDR2 FQNEAQ (reference sequence). This chain's CDR3 is CASSSRGKTEAFF. The CDR3 region has the DNA TGTGCCAGCAGCTCCAGGGGAAAGACTGAAGCTTTCTTT.

This rearrangement joins TRBV7-3 to TRBJ2-2; 8 nucleotides align to TRBD1. CDR1 and CDR2 (germline): SGHTA, FQGTGA. V lost 4 bases to trimming and J lost 3 bases; unmatched junction nucleotides: 4. The CDR3 has 15 amino acids. The CDR3 DNA is TGTGCCAGCAGCTCGACAGGGGCGGACACCGGGGAGCTGTTTTTT. Translation gives CASSSTGADTGELFF.

The chain recombines TRBV14 with TRBJ2-3, with D possibly matching TRBD1 (6 bases). CDR3 length equals 15 residues. V lost 1 base and J lost 6, with 14 bases in between. CDR1 and CDR2 (germline): SGHDN, FVKESK. This CDR3 is CASSQATQGSDTQYF. The CDR3 DNA reads TGTGCCAGCAGCCAAGCGACTCAGGGGTCCGATACGCAGTATTTT.

This sequence joins TRBV7-8 and TRBJ2-3, with D maybe TRBD1 (5 bases). Trimming cost V 4 bases and J 0 bases, with 14 bases left between them. CDR1 and CDR2 from the germline V gene are SGHVS and FQNEAQ. This CDR3 has 16 amino acids. CDR3 DNA: TGTGCCAGCAGCTGGAGACAGAGAAGTAGCACAGATACGCAGTATTTT. Protein product: CASSWRQRSSTDTQYF.

The V call is TRBV12-3 or TRBV12-4, the J call TRBJ1-4, with 8 bases that match TRBD1. Germline trimming cut 1 base from V and 8 bases from J; bases unmatched to any gene: 6. CDR3 size: 15 residues. The CDR3 DNA reads as TGTGCCAGCAGTTTAGGCAGGGGGCGGAGGGAAAAACTGTTTTTT. Amino acid sequence: CASSLGRGRREKLFF.

This clonotype was picked up a small number of times. V and J are TRBV4-1 and TRBJ1-2; weak D call: TRBD1 (5 bases). The CDR3 contains 15 residues. Trimming stripped 4 bases from V and 1 base from J, with 13 bases between. From germline, CDR1 is MGHRA and CDR2 YSYEKL. The CDR3 here is CASSPQPTVNYGYTF. In DNA, the CDR3 is TGCGCCAGCAGCCCACAGCCGACAGTTAACTATGGCTACACCTTC.

This clonotype occurred a few times. The genes are TRBV10-3 and TRBJ2-3; D gene ambiguous. CDR1 and CDR2 (germline): ENHRY, SYGVKD. The germline V and J ends were trimmed by 2 bases and 2 bases, with 8 bases remaining between them. The CDR3 sequence is 14 residues long. The CDR3 region is CAISEDGYTDTQYF. The DNA of the CDR3 is TGTGCCATCAGTGAGGACGGTTACACAGATACGCAGTATTTT.

This clonotype was found a few times. The V call is TRBV29-1, the J call TRBJ1-1; weak D call: TRBD1 (5 bases). CDR1 SQVTM and CDR2 ANQGSEA come from the germline V gene. This CDR3 is 16 amino acids long. The V and J ends lost 8 bases and 6 bases respectively, with 28 bases between them. CDR3 sequence: CSTDKGFSLSRPEAFF. The DNA for the CDR3 is TGCAGCACAGATAAGGGGTTTAGTCTCAGCCGTCCTGAAGCTTTCTTT.

The table lists this clonotype with a count of one. The chain uses TRBV4-2 and TRBJ2-1; 10 positions agree with TRBD1. CDR3 size: 17 residues. Germline V CDR1 and CDR2: LGHNA, YNFKEQ. After removal of 2 bases from V and 0 bases from J, the junction contained 4 bases not matched to a gene. CDR3 residues: CASSQRDRGGSYNEQFF. The CDR3 DNA reads as TGTGCCAGCAGCCAAAGGGACAGGGGAGGCTCCTACAATGAGCAGTTCTTC.

The chain carries TRBV5-1 and TRBJ2-3; perhaps D is TRBD1 or TRBD2 (5 bases each). Germline V gene lookup returns CDR1 SGHRS and CDR2 YFSETQ. This CDR3 has 14 amino acids. Trimming removed 4 bases at V and 6 bases at J, with 15 bases between. The CDR3 loop is CASSEGRGLDTQYF. The CDR3, as DNA: TGCGCCAGCAGCGAGGGACGAGGCCTGGATACGCAGTATTTT.

In nucleotides, the CDR3 is TGTGCCAGCAGGACAGGGACAGGGGGACTAATTTTCTACGAGCAGTACTTC. This gives the protein CASRTGTGGLIFYEQYF. The rearrangement links TRBV6-5 to TRBJ2-7, with 11 bases identical to TRBD1. The CDR3 has 17 residues. CDR1 and CDR2 (germline): MNHEY, SVGAGI. Losses at the gene ends were 6 bases for V and 3 bases for J; bases not matched to a gene: 13.

This clonotype was observed a handful of times. The V call is TRBV12-3 or TRBV12-4, the J call TRBJ2-5; 16 positions agree with TRBD2. The junction had 11 bases not matched to a gene; V was cut back by 5 bases and J by 5 bases. The CDR3 has 18 amino acids. Here the CDR3 DNA reads TGTGCCAGCAGTCGGGGGACTAGCGGGAGGGCCGGAGGGGAGACCCAGTACTTC. Translated: CASSRGTSGRAGGETQYF.

This sequence joins TRBV2 and TRBJ2-5; 8 nucleotides match TRBD2. Germline CDR1 and CDR2: SNHLY and FYNNEI. The V and J ends lost 6 bases and 5 bases, in that order; junction bases with no gene match: 2. There are 12 residues in the CDR3. The DNA for the CDR3 is TGTGCCAGCAGGTCGGGGGGGGAGACCCAGTACTTC. It is translated as CASRSGGETQYF.

The rearrangement uses TRBV6-1 and TRBJ1-1; D is unclear. Trimming cost V 3 bases and J 0 bases, with 5 bases left between them. This CDR3 region has 13 residues. Germline lookup yields CDR1 MNHNS and CDR2 SASEGT. CDR3 loop: CASSDVMNTEAFF. In DNA form, the CDR3 reads TGTGCCAGCAGTGATGTGATGAACACTGAAGCTTTCTTT.

J is TRBJ2-2 and V is TRBV12-3 or TRBV12-4; 7 nucleotides align to TRBD2. The CDR3 runs to 14 residues. Trimming removed 8 bases from V and 3 bases from J; junction bases left unmatched: 6. The CDR3 reads CASEPSGYTGELFF. Here the CDR3 DNA reads TGTGCCAGCGAGCCTAGCGGCTACACCGGGGAGCTGTTTTTT.

The J gene is TRBJ2-3, the V gene TRBV9, with TRBD1 matching over 12 bases. With 3 bases clipped from V and 4 bases from J, the junction kept 6 bases outside the gene matches. Germline V gene data show CDR1 as SGDLS and CDR2 as YYNGEE. The CDR3 length is 16 residues. The CDR3 spells CASSAQGQGAADTQYF. The CDR3 nucleotides are TGTGCCAGCAGCGCCCAGGGACAGGGGGCGGCAGATACGCAGTATTTT.

This clonotype was observed a handful of times. The V gene is TRBV5-1, the J gene TRBJ1-4; 7 bases line up with TRBD1. The CDR3 loop spans 16 amino acids. J lost 8 bases, V lost 7 bases, and 17 bases had no gene match. Germline V CDR1 and CDR2: SGHRS, YFSETQ. Here the CDR3 reads CASGRGVRQGEEKLFF. CDR3 in DNA: TGCGCCAGCGGGAGGGGTGTTCGACAGGGTGAGGAAAAACTGTTTTTT.

There are a few counts of this clonotype. In DNA form, the CDR3 reads TGCGCCAGCAGCTCGATGCCCGGCAACTACGAGCAGTACTTC. Its translation is CASSSMPGNYEQYF. The genes are TRBV5-1 and TRBJ2-7; D uncertain. Germline CDR1 SGHRS, CDR2 YFSETQ. The V end lost 3 bases, the J end lost 3 bases, and 13 bases lay between the germline ends. There are 14 residues in the CDR3.

This chain joins TRBV10-2 and TRBJ2-7; TRBD1 matches 9 bases. The germline V gene has CDR1 WSHSY and CDR2 SAAADI. CDR3 size: 14 residues. The J segment lost 7 bases and the V segment lost 3 bases, leaving 7 bases of the junction unmatched. As DNA, the CDR3 is TGCGCCAGCAGTGAAATACAGGGGGCAGGGGAGCAGTACTTC. Residues: CASSEIQGAGEQYF.

This clonotype has just a few counts. The rearrangement joins TRBV5-1 to TRBJ2-7; D call uncertain. Germline loops: CDR1 SGHRS, CDR2 YFSETQ. This CDR3 region has 11 residues. Trimming stripped 4 bases from V and 4 bases from J, with 6 bases between. The CDR3 DNA reads TGCGCCAGCAGCGAAGAATACGAGCAGTACTTC. As protein: CASSEEYEQYF. Drawing the rest from reference TRBV5-1 and TRBJ2-7, the complete variable domain is KAGVTQTPRYLIKTRGQQVTLSCSPISGHRSVSWYQQTPGQGLQFLFEYFSETQRNKGNFPGRFSGRQFSNSRSEMNVSTLELGDSALYLCASSEEYEQYFGPGTRLTVT.